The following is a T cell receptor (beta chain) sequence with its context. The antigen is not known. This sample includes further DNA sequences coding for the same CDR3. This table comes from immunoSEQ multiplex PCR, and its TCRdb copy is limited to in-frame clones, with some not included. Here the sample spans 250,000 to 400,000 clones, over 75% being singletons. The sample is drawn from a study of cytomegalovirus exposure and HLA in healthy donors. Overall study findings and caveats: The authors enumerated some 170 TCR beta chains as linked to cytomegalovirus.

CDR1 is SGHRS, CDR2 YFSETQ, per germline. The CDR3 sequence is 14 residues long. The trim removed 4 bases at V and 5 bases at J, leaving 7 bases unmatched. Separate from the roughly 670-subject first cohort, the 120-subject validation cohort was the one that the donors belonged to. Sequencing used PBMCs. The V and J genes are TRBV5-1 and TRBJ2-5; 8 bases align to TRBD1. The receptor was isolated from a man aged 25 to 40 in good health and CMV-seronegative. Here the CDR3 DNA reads TGCGCCAGCAGCCCCGGACAGGGACGCGAGACCCAGTACTTC. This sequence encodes CASSPGQGRETQYF. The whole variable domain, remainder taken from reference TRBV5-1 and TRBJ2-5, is KAGVTQTPRYLIKTRGQQVTLSCSPISGHRSVSWYQQTPGQGLQFLFEYFSETQRNKGNFPGRFSGRQFSNSRSEMNVSTLELGDSALYLCASSPGQGRETQYFGPGTRLLVL.